This T cell receptor (beta chain) was identified in a study of blood T cell repertoires in COVID-19. Turning to the study itself: Samples came from the United States, Italy and Spain, spanning acute and convalescent COVID-19.

The length of the CDR3 is 15 residues. Between the trimmed V and J ends, which lost 0 bases and 3 bases, there was a span of 11 bases. Per the germline V gene, CDR1 is SGHNT and CDR2 is YYREEE (reference sequence). Per the original methods: Amplification with reference gene primers provided the estimates of nucleated cell counts. Data came from immunoSEQ multiplex PCR; TCRdb stores just in-frame clones and leaves some out. V and J calls and clone size are those listed in that table; D and trimming were worked out from the DNA. The sample consists of about 86,000 clones, 82% of them appearing once. The sequenced sample consisted of peripheral blood. This receptor was obtained from a woman of 80 years or more with acute or convalescent COVID-19. The rearrangement links TRBV5-4 to TRBJ2-3; D is uncertain. This CDR3 reads CASSLGHSGTDTQYF. Here the CDR3 DNA reads TGTGCCAGCAGCTTGGGTCACTCGGGTACAGATACGCAGTATTTT.